Following are 20 T cell receptor beta chains from one sample sequenced in a study of shared clonotypes between healthy human individuals. CD45RO-negative, CCR7-selected cells formed the naive CD8 fraction, which excluded terminally differentiated effector memory CD45RA+ cells. Sequencing was performed with immunoSEQ multiplex PCR; in TCRdb, only in-frame clones are kept and a portion is missing. The sample carries about 2.2 million clones, 85% to 95% recorded once. The sequenced sample consisted of naive CD8+ T cells from PBMCs. Receptors were obtained from a man aged 18 to 29 in good health. Some clones in this sample may be carry-over from other donors' samples.

The chain employs TRBV5-1 and TRBJ2-1, with TRBD2 identical over 10 bases. Germline lookup yields CDR1 SGHRS and CDR2 YFSETQ. The CDR3 is 16 residues long. Trimming cost V 5 bases and J 7 bases; bases outside gene matches: 12. The CDR3 DNA reads as TGCGCCAGCAGGCCCCTGCTAGCGGGGGTTGAGAATGAGCAGTTCTTC. It specifies CASRPLLAGVENEQFF.

This chain joins TRBV7-9 and TRBJ1-1; the D gene is possibly TRBD1 (6 bases). The CDR3 extends over 14 amino acids. The V gene lost 5 bases and the J gene lost 4 bases, with 14 bases spanning the gap. Germline V lookup: CDR1 SEHNR, CDR2 FQNEAQ (reference sequence). The CDR3 protein is CASSPRGGRTEAFF. CDR3 nucleotides: TGTGCCAGCAGCCCCCGAGGGGGGCGCACTGAAGCTTTCTTT. Based on the CDR3 plus reference TRBV7-9 and TRBJ1-1, the full variable domain is DTGVSQNPRHKITKRGQNVTFRCDPISEHNRLYWYRQTLGQGPEFLTYFQNEAQLEKSRLLSDRFSAERPKGSFSTLEIQRTEQGDSAMYLCASSPRGGRTEAFFGQGTRLTVV.

The genes are TRBV28 and TRBJ2-7, with a weak D call TRBD2 (5 bases). The CDR3 extends over 14 amino acids. Germline V gene data show CDR1 as MDHEN and CDR2 as SYDVKM. V was pared by 5 bases and J by 7 bases, with 18 bases between. The chain's CDR3 is CASSPRAPVREQYF. The CDR3 region has the DNA TGTGCCAGCAGTCCGCGGGCTCCGGTTCGGGAGCAGTACTTC.

The genes are TRBV13 and TRBJ2-3; 9 bases are shared with TRBD1. CDR3 length: 16 residues. Germline V gene data show CDR1 as PRHDT and CDR2 as FYEKMQ (reference sequence). V was clipped by 5 bases and J by 1 base; unmatched bases: 7. The CDR3 region has the DNA TGTGCCAGCAGCACTCTGGGGACAGGGCGCACAGATACGCAGTATTTT. As protein: CASSTLGTGRTDTQYF. Using reference TRBV13 and TRBJ2-3 for the parts outside the CDR3, the full variable domain is AAGVIQSPRHLIKEKRETATLKCYPIPRHDTVYWYQQGPGQDPQFLISFYEKMQSDKGSIPDRFSAQQFSDYHSELNMSSLELGDSALYFCASSTLGTGRTDTQYFGPGTRLTVL.

The chain joins TRBV6-5 to TRBJ1-5; no firm D call. Trimming took 3 bases from V and 7 from J, leaving 10 bases between them. The CDR3 has 13 amino acids. CDR1 is MNHEY and CDR2 is SVGAGI in the germline V gene. The chain's CDR3 is CASSYLSDQPQHF. The DNA of the CDR3 is TGTGCCAGCAGTTATCTATCTGACCAGCCCCAGCATTTT.

The chain couples TRBV15 to TRBJ2-7; D gene ambiguous. Germline V gene lookup returns CDR1 LNHNV and CDR2 YYDKDF (reference sequence). The CDR3 spans 14 residues. Trimming stripped 3 bases from V and 2 bases from J, with 11 bases between. The CDR3 bases are TGTGCCACCAGCAGCGGTCGGCGAACCTACGAGCAGTACTTC. Translated: CATSSGRRTYEQYF.

This chain links TRBV28 with TRBJ2-1; D is possibly TRBD2 (6 bases). The germline V and J ends were trimmed by 2 bases and 6 bases, with 17 bases remaining between them. Germline CDR1 is MDHEN and CDR2 is SYDVKM. CDR3 size: 16 residues. CDR3 amino acids: CASSLKSGRRTNEQFF. CDR3 DNA: TGTGCCAGCAGTTTAAAATCCGGGAGAAGGACCAATGAGCAGTTCTTC.

V and J are TRBV27 and TRBJ2-1; D gene unclear. The V gene's germline CDR1 is MNHEY and CDR2 SMNVEV (reference sequence). This CDR3 has 19 amino acids. Trimming stripped 2 bases from V and 5 bases from J, with 25 bases between. The CDR3 protein is CASSLGNWAALSRDNEQFF. DNA of the CDR3: TGTGCCAGCAGTTTAGGCAATTGGGCGGCCCTAAGTAGGGACAATGAGCAGTTCTTC.

V usage is TRBV19 and J usage is TRBJ2-1, with TRBD2 matching 10 bases. The CDR3 has 15 amino acids. Germline lookup yields CDR1 LNHDA and CDR2 SQIVND (reference sequence). J lost 4 bases, V lost 6 bases, and 6 bases had no gene match. CDR3: CASRRTSGTYNEQFF. CDR3 sequence (DNA): TGTGCCAGTAGGAGAACTAGCGGGACTTACAATGAGCAGTTCTTC.

CDR3 region: CASTPRGTSGTFLYEQYF. As DNA, the CDR3 is TGTGCCAGCACCCCCAGAGGGACTAGCGGGACTTTCCTCTACGAGCAGTACTTC. The J gene is TRBJ2-7, the V gene TRBV5-6, with 13 bases fitting TRBD2. The germline V gene encodes CDR1 SGHDT and CDR2 YYEEEE. The V gene end was trimmed by 6 bases and the J gene end by 3 bases; junction bases not matched to a gene: 15. This CDR3 spans 18 amino acids. The whole variable domain, remainder taken from reference TRBV5-6 and TRBJ2-7, is DAGVTQSPTHLIKTRGQQVTLRCSPKSGHDTVSWYQQALGQGPQFIFQYYEEEERQRGNFPDRFSGHQFPNYSSELNVNALLLGDSALYLCASTPRGTSGTFLYEQYFGPGTRLTVT.

The chain carries TRBV19 and TRBJ2-6; D gene unclear. V lost 3 bases and J lost 2, with 8 bases in between. Germline V CDR1 and CDR2: LNHDA, SQIVND (reference sequence). This CDR3 is 15 amino acids long. CDR3 region: CASSIITAGANVLTF. The CDR3 DNA reads as TGTGCCAGTAGTATTATCACTGCTGGGGCCAACGTCCTGACTTTC.

The rearrangement uses TRBV28 and TRBJ1-2; D not resolved. With 5 bases removed from V and 0 bases from J, the gap between germline ends came to 16 bases. Germline CDR1 MDHEN, CDR2 SYDVKM. There are 16 residues in the CDR3. CDR3 residues: CASSPQLRVPNYGYTF. In DNA form, the CDR3 reads TGTGCCAGCAGTCCCCAGCTTCGGGTTCCTAACTATGGCTACACCTTC.

V usage is TRBV2 and J usage is TRBJ1-5; D is possibly TRBD1 (5 bases). CDR3 size: 13 residues. V shed 3 bases and J shed 7 bases, with 10 bases lying between them. Germline loops: CDR1 SNHLY, CDR2 FYNNEI. The CDR3 reads CASSDGGRQPQHF. For the CDR3, the DNA is TGTGCCAGCAGTGACGGGGGACGGCAGCCCCAGCATTTT.

The genes are TRBV10-3 and TRBJ2-5; TRBD1 matches 9 bases. Trimming cost V 6 bases and J 2 bases; bases outside gene matches: 4. Looked up from germline, CDR1 is ENHRY and CDR2 is SYGVKD. The CDR3 runs 14 residues. CDR3 loop: CAIREDRGQETQYF. The CDR3 DNA sequence: TGTGCCATCAGGGAGGACAGGGGACAAGAGACCCAGTACTTC.

The V and J genes are TRBV7-2 and TRBJ2-1; 7 bases line up with TRBD1. Germline-derived CDR1 and CDR2 are SGHTA and FQGNSA. This CDR3 has 15 amino acids. The junction had 19 bases not matched to a gene; V was cut back by 5 bases and J by 15 bases. CDR3 residues: CASSETGAQGVRMFF. DNA for the CDR3: TGTGCCAGCAGCGAAACAGGGGCACAAGGAGTCAGGATGTTCTTC.

The V call is TRBV29-1, the J call TRBJ2-7, with 11 nucleotides matching TRBD2. CDR1 is SQVTM, CDR2 ANQGSEA, per germline. V dropped 5 bases and J dropped 7; count of bases not matched to a gene: 7. The CDR3 has 13 residues. In nucleotides, the CDR3 is TGCAGCGTTTGGCCTAGCGGGAGGAAAGAGCAGTACTTC. This translates into CSVWPSGRKEQYF.

This clone showed up just a few times. The chain's CDR3 is CASSGERGNYGYTF. CDR3 nucleotides: TGTGCCAGCAGCGGAGAGAGGGGTAACTATGGCTACACCTTC. The V call is TRBV9, the J call TRBJ1-2, with D tentatively TRBD1 (5 bases). V shed 3 bases and J shed 1 base, with 10 bases lying between them. This CDR3 spans 14 amino acids. Germline V gene sequence: CDR1 SGDLS, CDR2 YYNGEE.

J is TRBJ2-3 and V is TRBV7-9; TRBD2 matches 11 bases. Trimming at V came to 5 bases and at J to 2 bases, leaving 12 bases not matched to a gene. CDR1 and CDR2 (germline): SEHNR, FQNEAQ (reference sequence). This CDR3 contains 18 residues. The CDR3 loop reads CASSPTSGRWDNTDTQYF. The CDR3 DNA sequence: TGTGCCAGCAGCCCCACTAGCGGGAGATGGGATAACACAGATACGCAGTATTTT.

This chain links TRBV4-2 with TRBJ1-2, with a possible D match to TRBD1 (5 bases). CDR1 is LGHNA and CDR2 is YNFKEQ in the germline V gene. Deletions cut 1 base from V and 8 bases from J, with 17 bases between. The CDR3 consists of 15 residues. The CDR3 is CASSQVWMGLEGYTF. DNA for the CDR3: TGTGCCAGCAGCCAAGTTTGGATGGGGCTGGAAGGCTACACCTTC.

This clone showed up just once. V usage is TRBV4-2 and J usage is TRBJ2-7; TRBD1 is a possible D gene (6 bases). Germline V lookup: CDR1 LGHNA, CDR2 YNFKEQ. The V gene lost 4 bases and the J gene lost 2 bases, with 12 bases spanning the gap. The CDR3 totals 14 residues. The DNA for the CDR3 is TGTGCCAGCAGCCCCCGGGACACCGCCTACGAGCAGTACTTC. It encodes CASSPRDTAYEQYF.